This entry lists 9 T cell receptor beta chains sequenced from one sample in a study of response to subunit inactivated influenza vaccine. TCRdb called the RT-PCR reads again in MiXCR, with one record for every CDR3 protein. The table lists 800,000 to 1,000,000 distinct CDR3 sequences, 21% of them singletons, with about a tenth in the top ten. The sample in question was PBMCs from blood, obtained more than 4 days after vaccination. These receptor sequences come from a man between 45 and 60 years old who received an inactivated influenza vaccine.

This clonotype was seen only a few times. V is TRBV29-1 and J is TRBJ2-3; no clear D. The CDR3 contains 13 residues. V lost 1 base and J 0 bases, leaving 5 bases between the germline ends. From germline, CDR1 is SQVTM and CDR2 ANQGSEA. CDR3 sequence (DNA): TGCAGCGTTGAAGGGGGAAGCACAGATACGCAGTATTTT. As protein: CSVEGGSTDTQYF.

The chain is built from TRBV11-2 and TRBJ1-6, with TRBD1 matching over 9 bases. The junction had 6 bases not matched to a gene; V was cut back by 3 bases and J by 6 bases. The germline CDR1 and CDR2 sequences are SGHAT and FQNNGV. The CDR3 extends over 16 amino acids. The CDR3 DNA reads TGTGCCAGCAGCTTTGGACAGGGGAGGGGTAATTCACCCCTCCACTTT. It codes for CASSFGQGRGNSPLHF.

A few counts support this clonotype. This chain joins TRBV24-1 and TRBJ2-2, with D unresolved. With 3 bases removed from V and 1 base from J, the gap between germline ends came to 14 bases. The CDR3 spans 17 residues. CDR1 is KGHDR, CDR2 SFDVKD, per germline. CDR3 nucleotides: TGTGCCACCAGTGATACAGAAAAAGGGTTGAACACCGGGGAGCTGTTTTTT. Its protein is CATSDTEKGLNTGELFF.

This chain links TRBV6-1 with TRBJ2-7; unclear D gene. Germline V gene lookup returns CDR1 MNHNS and CDR2 SASEGT. V was pared by 7 bases and J by 5 bases, with 15 bases between. There are 13 residues in the CDR3. CDR3 sequence (DNA): TGTGCCAGCACGGGTAACAGTATCCACGAGCAGTACTTC. It is translated as CASTGNSIHEQYF.

The chain joins TRBV6-2 or TRBV6-3 to TRBJ1-5, with 7 nucleotides matching TRBD1. Trimming at V came to 6 bases and at J to 7 bases, leaving 9 bases not matched to a gene. The CDR3 covers 14 residues. Per germline, CDR1 MNHEY and CDR2 SVGEGT. CDR3 amino acids: CASRPTGRRQPQHF. The CDR3 bases are TGTGCCAGCAGACCGACAGGGCGGAGGCAGCCCCAGCATTTT.

This clonotype came up a few times. The J gene is TRBJ2-7, the V gene TRBV7-6, with a possible D match to TRBD2 (6 bases). The V end was cut by 2 bases, the J end by 3 bases, with 26 bases between. The CDR3 is 19 residues long. Germline loops: CDR1 SGHVS, CDR2 FNYEAQ. In nucleotides, the CDR3 is TGTGCCAGCAGCTTATCCGGAGGGAACAGACCACACCTTGGCTACGAGCAGTACTTC. It specifies CASSLSGGNRPHLGYEQYF.

The V call is TRBV29-1, the J call TRBJ2-2; possible D gene TRBD2, 6 bases. CDR3 length equals 14 residues. V was trimmed by 8 bases and J by 8 bases, leaving 21 bases between them. Germline V CDR1 and CDR2: SQVTM, ANQGSEA. The CDR3 DNA reads TGCAGCACCCAGGAGGGACGGGATTCAGGGGAGCTGTTTTTT. Its protein is CSTQEGRDSGELFF.

This clonotype was counted only a few times. The chain employs TRBV7-9 and TRBJ1-2; D remains unclear. CDR1 and CDR2 from the germline V gene are SEHNR and FQNEAQ (reference sequence). V lost 0 bases and J lost 4, with 3 bases in between. The CDR3 length is 12 residues. The CDR3 is CASSLAFYGYTF. In DNA form, the CDR3 reads TGTGCCAGCAGCTTAGCTTTCTATGGCTACACCTTC.

This clonotype appeared a few times. This chain uses TRBV5-1 with TRBJ2-7; TRBD1 matches at 8 bases. V gave up 0 bases and J gave up 5 bases; unmatched junction bases: 7. The CDR3 loop spans 15 amino acids. Germline loops: CDR1 SGHRS, CDR2 YFSETQ. DNA for the CDR3: TGCGCCAGCAGCTTGGGGTCAGGGGGCTTCGACGAGCAGTACTTC. It yields the protein CASSLGSGGFDEQYF.